Below, 25 T cell receptor beta chains from the same sample are listed, as sequenced in a study of early T cells in non-severe SARS-CoV-2 infection. TCRdb passed the 5' RACE reads through MiXCR, listing each CDR3 protein once. The table shows about 19,000 distinct CDR3 sequences, with 4% to 5.5% occurring only once. The material sequenced was whole blood. Receptors were obtained from an adult who was a healthcare worker with PCR-confirmed SARS-CoV-2 infection or an uninfected control (not recorded which).

V usage is TRBV18 and J usage is TRBJ2-7, with TRBD2 matching 11 bases. V lost 3 bases to trimming and J lost 4 bases; unmatched junction nucleotides: 2. CDR3 size: 14 residues. Germline V gives CDR1 KGHSH, CDR2 LQKENI. In DNA, the CDR3 is TGTGCCAGCTCACCTAGCGGGGGGGCTTACGAGCAGTACTTC. Its protein is CASSPSGGAYEQYF. The variable domain in full, completed from reference TRBV18 and TRBJ2-7, reads NAGVMQNPRHLVRRRGQEARLRCSPMKGHSHVYWYRQLPEEGLKFMVYLQKENIIDESGMPKERFSAEFPKEGPSILRIQQVVRGDSAAYFCASSPSGGAYEQYFGPGTRLTVT.

This clonotype was picked up many times. The chain joins TRBV7-3 to TRBJ1-2; D is unresolved. The CDR3 is 14 amino acids. V was clipped by 4 bases and J by 6 bases, with 15 bases between them. From germline, CDR1 is SGHTA and CDR2 FQGTGA. CDR3 nucleotide sequence: TGTGCCAGCAGCTCCCCCGGGAGTAGGGATGGCTACACCTTC. Protein product: CASSSPGSRDGYTF.

This clonotype was seen repeatedly, ten times or more. The chain links TRBV29-1 to TRBJ1-1; D unresolved. Trimming took 4 bases from V and 1 from J, leaving 13 bases between them. Germline lookup yields CDR1 SQVTM and CDR2 ANQGSEA. The CDR3 is 14 residues long. The CDR3 reads CSVGPVRRNTEAFF. In DNA form, the CDR3 reads TGCAGCGTTGGACCCGTCCGGAGGAACACTGAAGCTTTCTTT.

This clonotype occurred many times. V usage is TRBV4-1 and J usage is TRBJ2-1; a possible D gene is TRBD1 (5 bases). The CDR3 extends over 16 amino acids. V was trimmed by 0 bases and J by 2 bases, leaving 11 bases between them. Germline assignment: CDR1 MGHRA and CDR2 YSYEKL. As DNA, the CDR3 is TGCGCCAGCAGCCAAGAGACAGATCCTACCTACAATGAGCAGTTCTTC. It yields the protein CASSQETDPTYNEQFF.

By frequency in the sample, this clonotype is medium-sized (0.01 to 0.1%). The V and J genes are TRBV12-3 or TRBV12-4 and TRBJ2-7, with 13 bases identical to TRBD2. V was clipped by 6 bases and J by 1 base; unmatched bases: 12. CDR3 length: 18 residues. The CDR3 spells CASSTPDGLAGASYEQYF. The DNA of the CDR3 is TGTGCCAGCAGCACCCCCGACGGACTAGCGGGGGCGTCCTACGAGCAGTACTTC.

This clonotype was found many times. Written as DNA, the CDR3 is TGTGCCACCAGTGATTTCGACAGGCCAACTAATGAAAAACTGTTTTTT. Its protein is CATSDFDRPTNEKLFF. The rearrangement links TRBV24-1 to TRBJ1-4; possible D gene TRBD1, 6 bases. V was pared by 1 base and J by 0 bases, with 8 bases between. Germline V gene sequence: CDR1 KGHDR, CDR2 SFDVKD. This CDR3 is built from 16 residues.

This clonotype has at least ten counts. The gene calls are TRBV30 and TRBJ2-5; D unclear. The CDR3 is 12 residues long. Looked up from germline, CDR1 is GTSNPN and CDR2 is SVGIG (reference sequence). The V end lost 2 bases, the J end lost 1 base, and 5 bases lay between the germline ends. CDR3 in amino acids: CAWSRSQETQYF. CDR3 nucleotides: TGTGCCTGGAGTCGCAGCCAAGAGACCCAGTACTTC.

This chain uses TRBV20-1 with TRBJ1-5; 8 bases match TRBD1. The ends lost 2 bases at V and 3 bases at J; junction bases unmatched: 6. This CDR3 spans 15 amino acids. Germline V gene lookup returns CDR1 DFQATT and CDR2 SNEGSKA (reference sequence). The CDR3 loop is CSARSRQGTNQPQHF. CDR3 nucleotide sequence: TGCAGTGCTAGATCCCGACAGGGGACCAATCAGCCCCAGCATTTT.

This clonotype was counted ten times or more. V is TRBV5-1 and J is TRBJ1-1; 7 positions agree with TRBD1. V dropped 1 base and J dropped 5; count of bases not matched to a gene: 5. CDR3 length: 14 residues. The V gene's germline CDR1 is SGHRS and CDR2 YFSETQ. The chain's CDR3 is CASSLNQGGTEAFF. As DNA, the CDR3 is TGCGCCAGCAGCTTGAATCAGGGGGGGACTGAAGCTTTCTTT.

This clonotype was observed at least ten times. The chain joins TRBV12-3 or TRBV12-4 to TRBJ2-3; D not resolved. Deletions cut 7 bases from V and 6 bases from J, with 14 bases between. The CDR3 covers 13 residues. Written as DNA, the CDR3 is TGTGCCAGCACCCTAGGTGGTGGGGATACGCAGTATTTT. Amino acid sequence: CASTLGGGDTQYF.

This clonotype appeared many times. This chain joins TRBV7-2 and TRBJ2-5; 11 positions agree with TRBD1. V was pared by 2 bases and J by 4 bases, with 6 bases of the junction left unmatched. CDR1 is SGHTA, CDR2 FQGNSA, per germline. The CDR3 sequence is 16 residues long. DNA for the CDR3: TGTGCCAGCAGCTTAAGGAGGACAGGGGGCGGAGAGACCCAGTACTTC. Translated, it gives CASSLRRTGGGETQYF.

This clonotype was seen repeatedly, ten times or more. The chain has TRBV5-8 and TRBJ2-6; 8 nucleotides agree with TRBD1. Unmatched junction bases numbered 0, after V lost 3 bases and J lost 1 base. Germline V gene data show CDR1 as SGHTS and CDR2 as YDEGEE. CDR3 length: 15 residues. CDR3 sequence: CASSWTGSGANVLTF. The CDR3 coding sequence is TGTGCCAGCAGCTGGACAGGGTCTGGGGCCAACGTCCTGACTTTC.

By sample fraction, this clonotype is medium-sized. The chain recombines TRBV5-5 with TRBJ2-5, with 8 bases lining up with TRBD2. The CDR3 extends over 15 amino acids. V trimming: 3 bases; J trimming: 3 bases; junction bases outside the gene matches: 7. CDR1 SGHKS and CDR2 YYEKEE come from the germline V gene (reference sequence). CDR3 in DNA: TGTGCCAGCAGCTGGTCCGGGACTAGGGAAGAGACCCAGTACTTC. Translation: CASSWSGTREETQYF.

This clonotype occurred many times. V is TRBV20-1 and J is TRBJ2-3; TRBD1 is a possible D gene (6 bases). The CDR3 has 14 residues. In germline, CDR1 is DFQATT, CDR2 SNEGSKA (reference sequence). Trimming left V 6 bases short and J 0 bases short, with 13 bases between. CDR3: CSALDSSSTDTQYF. CDR3 coding DNA: TGCAGTGCACTGGACAGCTCTAGCACAGATACGCAGTATTTT.

This clonotype was seen many times. The J gene is TRBJ2-5, the V gene TRBV21-1; TRBD1 reflects the table's D call only, with no check against the DNA. TRBV21-1 is a known pseudogene. The CDR3 totals 12 residues. The CDR3 region is CASSSRGETQYF. The DNA of the CDR3 is TGTGCCAGCAGCTCCAGGGGAGAGACCCAGTACTTC.

In this sample, this clonotype turned up many times. This chain connects TRBV7-2 to TRBJ2-5; D might be TRBD1 (7 bases). The CDR3 has 15 amino acids. CDR1 SGHTA and CDR2 FQGNSA come from the germline V gene. V shed 3 bases and J shed 9 bases, with 20 bases lying between them. CDR3 amino acids: CASSFGTANGGAQYF. The CDR3 nucleotides are TGTGCCAGCAGCTTTGGGACAGCCAACGGAGGGGCCCAGTACTTC.

This clonotype was counted ten times or more. The chain carries TRBV29-1 and TRBJ1-2, with TRBD1 matching over 12 bases. The J segment lost 0 bases and the V segment lost 7 bases, leaving 9 bases of the junction unmatched. CDR3 size: 16 residues. CDR1 is SQVTM and CDR2 is ANQGSEA in the germline V gene. The CDR3 DNA follows: TGCAGCGCTTCTGGGACAGGGGGCTACGCTAACTATGGCTACACCTTC. Its protein is CSASGTGGYANYGYTF.

V usage is TRBV3-1 and J usage is TRBJ2-1; 10 bases map to TRBD2. V trimming: 2 bases; J trimming: 6 bases; junction bases outside the gene matches: 1. Per the germline V gene, CDR1 is LGHDT and CDR2 is YNNKEL (reference sequence). CDR3 length: 14 residues. CDR3 loop: CASSQRLAGNEQFF. CDR3 nucleotide sequence: TGTGCCAGCAGCCAAAGACTAGCGGGCAATGAGCAGTTCTTC.

This clonotype was found many times. This chain uses TRBV6-2 or TRBV6-3 with TRBJ2-2; 10 bases fit TRBD2. The CDR3 spans 14 residues. V lost 5 bases and J lost 6; bases outside the gene matches: 3. Germline-derived CDR1 and CDR2 are MNHEY and SVGEGT. The CDR3 reads CASSLGLAAGELFF. CDR3 in DNA: TGTGCCAGCAGTCTCGGACTAGCGGCCGGGGAGCTGTTTTTT.

This clonotype was seen many times. The rearrangement joins TRBV19 to TRBJ1-5; D gene ambiguous. Between the trimmed V and J ends, which lost 9 bases and 7 bases, there was a span of 13 bases. The CDR3 is 12 residues long. The V gene's germline CDR1 is LNHDA and CDR2 SQIVND (reference sequence). The CDR3 sequence: CASAVGEQPQHF. CDR3 nucleotide sequence: TGTGCCAGCGCGGTGGGCGAGCAGCCCCAGCATTTT.

The table lists this clonotype with many counts. The chain combines TRBV7-2 with TRBJ1-5; D possibly corresponds to TRBD1 (5 bases). This CDR3 has 16 residues. The germline CDR1 and CDR2 sequences are SGHTA and FQGNSA. Trimming cost V 5 bases and J 0 bases, with 14 bases left between them. The DNA for the CDR3 is TGTGCCAGCAGCCCGGGACCTCACCTTAGCAATCAGCCCCAGCATTTT. Amino acids: CASSPGPHLSNQPQHF.

The chain couples TRBV2 to TRBJ2-1; D could derive from TRBD1 or TRBD2 (6 bases each). The CDR3 spans 16 residues. Looked up from germline, CDR1 is SNHLY and CDR2 is FYNNEI. Trimming stripped 5 bases from V and 12 bases from J, with 26 bases between. Here the CDR3 DNA reads TGTGCCAGCAGTCCTCCGACTAGTTCGACAGGTTTGGGGCAGTTCTTC. Amino acid sequence: CASSPPTSSTGLGQFF. Combining the CDR3 with reference TRBV2 and TRBJ2-1 gives the whole variable domain EPEVTQTPSHQVTQMGQEVILRCVPISNHLYFYWYRQILGQKVEFLVSFYNNEISEKSEIFDDQFSVERPDGSNFTLKIRSTKLEDSAMYFCASSPPTSSTGLGQFFGPGTRLTVL.

V gene TRBV5-1 combines with J gene TRBJ2-3; a possible D gene is TRBD2 (6 bases). Trimming stripped 3 bases from V and 5 bases from J, with 13 bases between. CDR1 and CDR2 (germline): SGHRS, YFSETQ. The CDR3 extends over 14 amino acids. CDR3 protein: CASSSVAVGDTQYF. CDR3 nucleotides: TGCGCCAGCAGCTCAGTAGCGGTCGGAGATACGCAGTATTTT.

This clonotype was counted ten times or more. V gene TRBV7-6 combines with J gene TRBJ2-7; 7 bases are shared with TRBD1. Germline CDR1 is SGHVS and CDR2 is FNYEAQ. The CDR3 extends over 14 amino acids. V shed 2 bases and J 2 bases; nucleotides not matched to a gene: 3. CDR3 sequence reads: CASSLTDRAYEQYF. The CDR3 nucleotides are TGTGCCAGCAGCTTAACAGACAGGGCCTACGAGCAGTACTTC.

This clonotype was counted ten times or more. The chain carries TRBV4-3 and TRBJ1-2; maybe TRBD1 (6 bases). CDR1 and CDR2 (germline): LGHNA, YSLEER. This CDR3 contains 13 residues. V dropped 6 bases and J dropped 6 bases, with 14 bases sitting between them. The CDR3: CASSPVRGDGYTF. For the CDR3, the DNA is TGCGCCAGCAGTCCGGTGAGGGGGGATGGCTACACCTTC.